This T cell receptor beta chain was sequenced for a study of control samples from healthy donors and cancer patients. Data came from immunoSEQ multiplex PCR; TCRdb stores just in-frame clones and leaves some out. This table has about 7,400 clones, about four fifths appearing once. Germline CDR1 reads KGHDR; CDR2 reads SFDVKD. The CDR3 is made up of 15 amino acids. V was shortened by 4 bases and J by 5 bases, with 16 bases between the two germline ends. This TCR derives from an older man with lung cancer. Sequenced input: PBMCs. The chain carries TRBV24-1 and TRBJ2-5; no reliable D call. For the CDR3, the DNA is TGTGCCACCAGTGACCCCCGGACGCTAGAGGAGACCCAGTACTTC. Protein: CATSDPRTLEETQYF.